This section outlines one T cell receptor (beta chain) sequence together with its context. The sample comes from a study of blood T cell repertoires in COVID-19. Per the original data handling: Estimation of nucleated cell counts was performed using reference gene primer amplification. The table came from immunoSEQ multiplex PCR; TCRdb's copy has only in-frame clones and leaves some out. That table gives V, J and clone size, and the DNA gave D and trimming. Here the sample spans hundreds of thousands of clones, around nine tenths being singletons. Germline values: CDR1 SGDLS, CDR2 YYNGEE. V lost 4 bases, J lost 2 bases, and 15 bases lay in between. The CDR3 is made up of 16 amino acids.

This chain connects TRBV9 to TRBJ2-2; D is possibly TRBD2 (6 bases). The origin of this receptor is a man between 65 and 79 years old with acute or convalescent COVID-19. Sequencing was performed on peripheral blood. The CDR3 is CASSLLGGVNTGELFF. The CDR3 bases are TGTGCCAGCAGCCTTTTGGGCGGGGTTAACACCGGGGAGCTGTTTTTT.